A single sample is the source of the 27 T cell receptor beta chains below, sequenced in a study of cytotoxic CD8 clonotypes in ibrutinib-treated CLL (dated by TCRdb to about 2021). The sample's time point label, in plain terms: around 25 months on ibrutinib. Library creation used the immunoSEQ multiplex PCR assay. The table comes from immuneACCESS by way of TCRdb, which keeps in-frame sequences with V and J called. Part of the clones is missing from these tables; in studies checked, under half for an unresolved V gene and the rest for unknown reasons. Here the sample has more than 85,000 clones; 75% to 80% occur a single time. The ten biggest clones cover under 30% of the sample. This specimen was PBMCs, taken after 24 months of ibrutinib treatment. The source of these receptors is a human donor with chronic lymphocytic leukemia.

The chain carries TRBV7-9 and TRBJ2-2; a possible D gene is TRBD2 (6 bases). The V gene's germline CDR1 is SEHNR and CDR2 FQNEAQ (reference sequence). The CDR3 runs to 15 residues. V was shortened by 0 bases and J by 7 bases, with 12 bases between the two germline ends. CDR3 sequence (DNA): TGTGCCAGCAGCTTAGCCCGGACTATCGACGGGGAGCTGTTTTTT. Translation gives CASSLARTIDGELFF. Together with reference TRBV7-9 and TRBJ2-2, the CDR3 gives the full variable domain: DTGVSQNPRHKITKRGQNVTFRCDPISEHNRLYWYRQTLGQGPEFLTYFQNEAQLEKSRLLSDRFSAERPKGSFSTLEIQRTEQGDSAMYLCASSLARTIDGELFFGEGSRLTVL.

CDR3 nucleotide sequence: TGTGCCAGCAGTGGCCTTGGGGGACGGGGCTACACCTTC. Amino acid sequence: CASSGLGGRGYTF. This chain connects TRBV25-1 to TRBJ1-2; the D gene is possibly TRBD1 (5 bases). Germline CDR1 is MGHDK and CDR2 is SYGVNS. This CDR3 has 13 residues. The V end was cut by 4 bases, the J end by 8 bases, with 14 bases between.

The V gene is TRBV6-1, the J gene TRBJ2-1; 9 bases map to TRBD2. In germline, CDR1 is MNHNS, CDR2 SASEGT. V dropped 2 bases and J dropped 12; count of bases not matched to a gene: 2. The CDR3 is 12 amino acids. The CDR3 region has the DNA TGTGCCAGCAGTGAAAGGCGGGAGGGGCAGTTCTTC. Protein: CASSERREGQFF.

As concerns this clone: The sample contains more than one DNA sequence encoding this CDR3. CDR3 sequence reads: CASSPYRTGGKAGNTIYF. Written as DNA, the CDR3 is TGTGCCAGCTCACCATACCGGACAGGAGGCAAGGCTGGAAACACCATATATTTT. This chain connects TRBV18 to TRBJ1-3; TRBD1 agrees at 7 bases. Looked up from germline, CDR1 is KGHSH and CDR2 is LQKENI. The J segment lost 2 bases and the V segment lost 2 bases, leaving 12 bases of the junction unmatched. The CDR3 length is 18 residues.

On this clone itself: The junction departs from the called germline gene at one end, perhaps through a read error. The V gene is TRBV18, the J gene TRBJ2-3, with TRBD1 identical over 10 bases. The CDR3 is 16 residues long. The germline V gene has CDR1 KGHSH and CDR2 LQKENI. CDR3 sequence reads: CASSPPVRRGTGVMNF. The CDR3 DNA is TGTGCCAGCTCACCACCGGTTCGTAGGGGGACAGGGGTGATGAATTTT.

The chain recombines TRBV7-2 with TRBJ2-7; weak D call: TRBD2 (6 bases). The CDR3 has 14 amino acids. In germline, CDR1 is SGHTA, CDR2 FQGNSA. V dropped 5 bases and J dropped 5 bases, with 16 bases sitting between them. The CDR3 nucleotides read TGTGCCAGCAGCCCGGACTATCGGAGGAACGAGCAGTACTTC. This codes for CASSPDYRRNEQYF.

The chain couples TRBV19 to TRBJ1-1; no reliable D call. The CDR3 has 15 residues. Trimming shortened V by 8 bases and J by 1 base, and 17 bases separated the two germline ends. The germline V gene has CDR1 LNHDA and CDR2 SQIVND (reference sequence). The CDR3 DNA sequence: TGTGCCAGTGTACGCAGTGGGCTGGGGAACACTGAAGCTTTCTTT. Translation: CASVRSGLGNTEAFF.

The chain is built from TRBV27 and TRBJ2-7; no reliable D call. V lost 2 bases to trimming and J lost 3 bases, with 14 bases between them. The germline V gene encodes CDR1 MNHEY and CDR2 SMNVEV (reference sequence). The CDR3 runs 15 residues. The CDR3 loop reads CASSLEAATIYEQYF. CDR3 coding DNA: TGTGCCAGCAGTTTAGAAGCTGCGACGATCTACGAGCAGTACTTC.

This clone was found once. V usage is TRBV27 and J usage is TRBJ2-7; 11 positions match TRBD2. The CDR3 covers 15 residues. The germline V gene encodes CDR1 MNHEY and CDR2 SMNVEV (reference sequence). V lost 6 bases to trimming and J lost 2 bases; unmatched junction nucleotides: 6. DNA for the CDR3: TGTGCCAGCAGGTCCGGGACTAGCGGAACCTACGAGCAGTACTTC. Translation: CASRSGTSGTYEQYF.

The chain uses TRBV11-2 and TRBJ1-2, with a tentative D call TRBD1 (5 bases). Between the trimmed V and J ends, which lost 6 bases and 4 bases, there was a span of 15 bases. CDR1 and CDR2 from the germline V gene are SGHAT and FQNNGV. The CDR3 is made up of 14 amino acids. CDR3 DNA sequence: TGTGCCAGCAGTCCTCAAACCGGGGCCTATGGCTACACCTTC. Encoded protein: CASSPQTGAYGYTF.

The CDR3, as DNA: TGTGCCAGCAGCCACATGACGGGGCCCTCTGGAAACACCATATATTTT. Its protein product is CASSHMTGPSGNTIYF. The V gene is TRBV7-9, the J gene TRBJ1-3; TRBD1 is a possible D gene (5 bases). The CDR3 contains 16 residues. Trimming left V 5 bases short and J 0 bases short, with 14 bases between. Germline CDR1 SEHNR, CDR2 FQNEAQ (reference sequence).

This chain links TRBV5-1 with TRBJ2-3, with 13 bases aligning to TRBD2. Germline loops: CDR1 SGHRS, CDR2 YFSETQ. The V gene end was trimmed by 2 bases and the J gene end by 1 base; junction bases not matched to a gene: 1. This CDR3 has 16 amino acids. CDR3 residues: CASSFGLAGGTDTQYF. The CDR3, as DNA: TGCGCCAGCAGCTTCGGACTAGCGGGGGGCACAGATACGCAGTATTTT.

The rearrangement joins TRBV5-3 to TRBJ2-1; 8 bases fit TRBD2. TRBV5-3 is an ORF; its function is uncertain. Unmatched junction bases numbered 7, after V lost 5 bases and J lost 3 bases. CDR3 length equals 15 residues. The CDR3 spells CARRLGREVYNEQFF. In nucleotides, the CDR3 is TGTGCCAGAAGGCTCGGGCGGGAGGTCTACAATGAGCAGTTCTTC.

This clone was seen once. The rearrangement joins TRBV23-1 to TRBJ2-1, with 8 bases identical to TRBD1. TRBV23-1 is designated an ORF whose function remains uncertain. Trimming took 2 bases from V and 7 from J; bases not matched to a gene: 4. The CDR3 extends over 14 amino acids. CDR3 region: CASSQQGARNEQFF. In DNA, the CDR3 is TGCGCCAGCAGTCAACAGGGGGCAAGGAATGAGCAGTTCTTC.

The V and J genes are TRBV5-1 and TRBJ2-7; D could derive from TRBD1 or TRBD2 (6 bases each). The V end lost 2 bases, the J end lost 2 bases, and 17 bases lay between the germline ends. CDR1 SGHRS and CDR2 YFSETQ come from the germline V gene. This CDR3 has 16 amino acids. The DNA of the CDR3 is TGCGCCAGCAGCTTTTCCGGGGGCGACAGGACCTACGAGCAGTACTTC. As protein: CASSFSGGDRTYEQYF.

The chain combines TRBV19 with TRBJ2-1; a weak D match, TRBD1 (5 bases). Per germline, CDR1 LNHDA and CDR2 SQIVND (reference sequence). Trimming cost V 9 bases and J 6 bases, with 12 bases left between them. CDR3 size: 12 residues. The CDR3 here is CASKQAPNEQFF. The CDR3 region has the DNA TGTGCCAGCAAACAGGCCCCCAATGAGCAGTTCTTC.

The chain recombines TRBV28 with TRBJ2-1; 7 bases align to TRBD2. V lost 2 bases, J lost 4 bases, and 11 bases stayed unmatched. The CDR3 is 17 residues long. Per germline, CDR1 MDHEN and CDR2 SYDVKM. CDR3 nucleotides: TGTGCCAGCAGTTTAACTAGCGATATGACCCTATACAATGAGCAGTTCTTC. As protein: CASSLTSDMTLYNEQFF.

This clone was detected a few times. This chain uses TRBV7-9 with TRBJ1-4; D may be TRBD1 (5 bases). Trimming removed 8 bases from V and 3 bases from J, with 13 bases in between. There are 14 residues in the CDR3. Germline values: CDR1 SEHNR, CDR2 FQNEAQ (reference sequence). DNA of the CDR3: TGTGCCAGCTTTCGGGCGGGGCCTAATGAAAAACTGTTTTTT. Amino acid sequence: CASFRAGPNEKLFF. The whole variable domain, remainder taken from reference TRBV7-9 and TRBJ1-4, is DTGVSQNPRHKITKRGQNVTFRCDPISEHNRLYWYRQTLGQGPEFLTYFQNEAQLEKSRLLSDRFSAERPKGSFSTLEIQRTEQGDSAMYLCASFRAGPNEKLFFGSGTQLSVL.

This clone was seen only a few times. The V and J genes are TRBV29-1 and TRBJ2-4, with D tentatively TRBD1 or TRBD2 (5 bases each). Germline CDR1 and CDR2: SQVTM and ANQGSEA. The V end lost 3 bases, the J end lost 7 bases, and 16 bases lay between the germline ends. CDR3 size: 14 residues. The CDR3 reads CSVDEGSKGNIQYF. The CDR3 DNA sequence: TGCAGCGTTGACGAGGGGTCGAAAGGGAACATTCAGTACTTC.

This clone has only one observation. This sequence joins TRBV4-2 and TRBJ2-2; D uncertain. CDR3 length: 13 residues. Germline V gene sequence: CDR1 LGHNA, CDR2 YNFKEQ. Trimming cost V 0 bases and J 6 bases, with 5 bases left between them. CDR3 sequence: CASSQDGPGELFF. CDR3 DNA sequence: TGTGCCAGCAGCCAAGATGGGCCCGGGGAGCTGTTTTTT.

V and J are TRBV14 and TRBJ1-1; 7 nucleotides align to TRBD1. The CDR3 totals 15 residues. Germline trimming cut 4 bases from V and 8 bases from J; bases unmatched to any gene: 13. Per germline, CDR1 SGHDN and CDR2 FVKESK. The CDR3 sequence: CASSPLRQGETEAFF. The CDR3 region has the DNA TGTGCCAGCAGCCCCTTGCGGCAGGGGGAGACCGAAGCTTTCTTT.

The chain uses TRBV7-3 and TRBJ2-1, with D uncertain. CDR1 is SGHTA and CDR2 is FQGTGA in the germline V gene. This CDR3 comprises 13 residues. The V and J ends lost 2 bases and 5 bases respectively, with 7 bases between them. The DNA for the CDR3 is TGTGCCAGCAGCTTACTCCCGGACAATGAGCAGTTCTTC. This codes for CASSLLPDNEQFF.

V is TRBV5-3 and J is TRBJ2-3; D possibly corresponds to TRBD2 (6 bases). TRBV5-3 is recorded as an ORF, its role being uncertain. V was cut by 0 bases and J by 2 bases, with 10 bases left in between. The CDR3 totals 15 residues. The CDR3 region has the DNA TGTGCCAGAAGCTTGGCAGCGGGTCTCACAGATACGCAGTATTTT. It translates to CARSLAAGLTDTQYF.

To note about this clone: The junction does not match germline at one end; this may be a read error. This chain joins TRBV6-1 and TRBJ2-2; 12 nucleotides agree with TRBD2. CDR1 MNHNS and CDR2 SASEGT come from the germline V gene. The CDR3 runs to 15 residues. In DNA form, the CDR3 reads TGTGCCTGCAGTGAGACTAGCGGGAGTACCGGGGAGCTGTTTTTT. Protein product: CACSETSGSTGELFF.

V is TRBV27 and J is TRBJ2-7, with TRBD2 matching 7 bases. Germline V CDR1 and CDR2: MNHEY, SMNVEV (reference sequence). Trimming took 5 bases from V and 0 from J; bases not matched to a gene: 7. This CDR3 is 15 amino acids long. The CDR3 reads CASSPFKRDSYEQYF. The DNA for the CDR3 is TGTGCCAGCAGTCCCTTCAAGCGGGACTCCTACGAGCAGTACTTC.

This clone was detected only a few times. CDR3 residues: CASSHNGGTGYGYTF. In DNA, the CDR3 is TGTGCCAGCAGCCATAATGGGGGAACGGGCTATGGCTACACCTTC. The V gene is TRBV13, the J gene TRBJ1-2; possibly TRBD1 for D (5 bases). CDR3 length: 15 amino acids. Germline CDR1 reads PRHDT; CDR2 reads FYEKMQ (reference sequence). The V and J ends lost 5 bases and 4 bases respectively, with 17 bases between them.

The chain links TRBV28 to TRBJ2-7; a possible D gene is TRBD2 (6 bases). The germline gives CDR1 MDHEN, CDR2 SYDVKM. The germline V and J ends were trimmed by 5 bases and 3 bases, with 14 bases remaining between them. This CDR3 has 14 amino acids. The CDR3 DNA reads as TGTGCCAGCAGTAGCGGAGGGTCGGGCTACGAGCAGTACTTC. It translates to CASSSGGSGYEQYF.